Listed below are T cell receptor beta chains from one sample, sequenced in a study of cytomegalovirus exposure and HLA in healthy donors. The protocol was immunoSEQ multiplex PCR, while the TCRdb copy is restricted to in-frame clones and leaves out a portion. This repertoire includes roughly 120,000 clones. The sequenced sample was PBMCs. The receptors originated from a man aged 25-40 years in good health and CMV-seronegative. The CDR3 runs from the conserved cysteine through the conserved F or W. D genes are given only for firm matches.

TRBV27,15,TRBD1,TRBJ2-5,TGTGCCAGCCGGAGAGGGCAGGGGGCTCGGGAGACCCAGTACTTC,CASRRGQGARETQYF
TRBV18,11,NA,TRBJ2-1,TGTGCCAGCTCGCCCGAGGGAGAGCAGTTCTTC,CASSPEGEQFF
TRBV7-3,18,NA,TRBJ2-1,TGTGCCAGCAGCTTAACCGGAGGGGCAGGGTTTGCCTACAATGAGCAGTTCTTC,CASSLTGGAGFAYNEQFF
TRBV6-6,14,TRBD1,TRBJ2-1,TGTGCCAGCAGCAGCAGAGGGACAGGGAATGAGCAGTTCTTC,CASSSRGTGNEQFF
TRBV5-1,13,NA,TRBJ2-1,TGCGCCAGCAGATCCGAGGCGGTCAATGAGCAGTTCTTC,CASRSEAVNEQFF
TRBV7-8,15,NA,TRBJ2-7,TGTGCCAGCAGCCCGAAACTAGCTAGCCCCTACGAGCAGTACTTC,CASSPKLASPYEQYF
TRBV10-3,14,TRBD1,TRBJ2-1,TGTGCCATCACGGACAGGATCGCGGACAATGAGCAGTTCTTC,CAITDRIADNEQFF
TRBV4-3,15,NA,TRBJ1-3,TGCGCCAGCAGCCCGGGCTCCGGAGGAGGAAACACCATATATTTT,CASSPGSGGGNTIYF
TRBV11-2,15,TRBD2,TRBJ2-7,TGTGCCAGCAGCCCCGAGGCGGGGGGTTCCTACGAGCAGTACTTC,CASSPEAGGSYEQYF
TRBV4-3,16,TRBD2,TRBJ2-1,TGCGCCAGCAGCCAAGAAAGCGGGGGGGACTACAATGAGCAGTTCTTC,CASSQESGGDYNEQFF
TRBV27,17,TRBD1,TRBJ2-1,TGTGCCAGCAGAAGGGACAGGAGCCAGAGCTCCTACAATGAGCAGTTCTTC,CASRRDRSQSSYNEQFF
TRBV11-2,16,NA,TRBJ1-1,TGTGCCAGCAGCCATTTGTTGACAGCTGGGTACACTGAAGCTTTCTTT,CASSHLLTAGYTEAFF
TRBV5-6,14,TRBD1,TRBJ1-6,TGTGCCAGCAGCTTAGGACAGGAAGATTCACCCCTCCACTTT,CASSLGQEDSPLHF
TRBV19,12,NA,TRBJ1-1,TGTGCCAGTAGTCTCGACAGGACTGAAGCTTTCTTT,CASSLDRTEAFF
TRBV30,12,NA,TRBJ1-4,TGTGCCTGGGAAGAGGGAGATGAAAAACTGTTTTTT,CAWEEGDEKLFF
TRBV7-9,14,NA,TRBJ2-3,TGTGCCAGCAGTCCTGCGGGGGCCACAGATACGCAGTATTTT,CASSPAGATDTQYF
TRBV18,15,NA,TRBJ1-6,TGTGCCAGCTCACCTTACGGGGACACTAATTCACCCCTCCACTTT,CASSPYGDTNSPLHF
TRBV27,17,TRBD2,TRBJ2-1,TGTGCCAGCAGTTTTCGGATACTAGCGGGGGGTAGTACTGAGCAGTTCTTC,CASSFRILAGGSTEQFF
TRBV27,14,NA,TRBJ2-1,TGTGCCAGCAGTTTATATTCCGACTTGGATGAGCAGTTCTTC,CASSLYSDLDEQFF
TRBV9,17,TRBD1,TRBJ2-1,TGTGCCAGCAGCTATAACCGGCGAGACAGGGAGCGCAATGAGCAGTTCTTC,CASSYNRRDRERNEQFF
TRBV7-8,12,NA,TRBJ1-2,TGTGCCAGCAGCGGGGCGAACTATGGCTACACCTTC,CASSGANYGYTF
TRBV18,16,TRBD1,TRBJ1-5,TGTGCCAGCTCACCATGGTCGGGACAGGGAAATCAGCCCCAGCATTTT,CASSPWSGQGNQPQHF
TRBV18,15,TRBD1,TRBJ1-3,TGTGCCAGCTCACGTGAGACAGGGGCTGGAAACACCATATATTTT,CASSRETGAGNTIYF
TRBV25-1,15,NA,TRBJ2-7,TGTGCCAGCAGTCATCGTCAGGAAAGCTCCTACGAGCAGTACTTC,CASSHRQESSYEQYF
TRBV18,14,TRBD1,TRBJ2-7,TGTGCCAGCTCACCCGGACAGGGTTCATACGAGCAGTACTTC,CASSPGQGSYEQYF
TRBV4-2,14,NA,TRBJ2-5,TGTGCCAGCAGCCAAGCGAACAGCCAAGAGACCCAGTACTTC,CASSQANSQETQYF
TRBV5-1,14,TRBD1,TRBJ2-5,TGCGCCAGCAGCCTACCCGGGACAGAAGAGACCCAGTACTTC,CASSLPGTEETQYF
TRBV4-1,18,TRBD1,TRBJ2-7,TGCGCCAGCAGCCACACCAACCCGACAGGGATTGGTTTTTACGAGCAGTACTTC,CASSHTNPTGIGFYEQYF
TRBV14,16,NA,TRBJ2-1,TGTGCCAGCAGCCAAGATCAGACTATTGGGGTCAATGAGCAGTTCTTC,CASSQDQTIGVNEQFF
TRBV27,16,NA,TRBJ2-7,TGTGCCAGCAGTCGATCCCCAGGGGTTCAGGTGAACGAGCAGTACTTC,CASSRSPGVQVNEQYF
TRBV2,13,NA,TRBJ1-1,TGTGCCAGCAGTGAAGACGACGCCTCGGGGGCTTTCTTT,CASSEDDASGAFF
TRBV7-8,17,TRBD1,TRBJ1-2,TGTGCCAGCAGCTCAAGACTAGGACAGGCATCTAACTATGGCTACACCTTC,CASSSRLGQASNYGYTF
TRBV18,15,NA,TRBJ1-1,TGTGCCAGCTCACCAGGGGGGGAGTCGAACACTGAAGCTTTCTTT,CASSPGGESNTEAFF
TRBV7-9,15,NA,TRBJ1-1,TGTGCCAGCAGCTTAATCGGGCAGGGGAGCACTGAAGCTTTCTTT,CASSLIGQGSTEAFF
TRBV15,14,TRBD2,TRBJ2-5,TGTGCCACCAGCCGAGGGACTATCCCGACGGAGAGGTACTTC,CATSRGTIPTERYF
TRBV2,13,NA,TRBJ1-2,TGTGCCAGCAGTGCAAGGACACTCCATGGCTACACCTTC,CASSARTLHGYTF
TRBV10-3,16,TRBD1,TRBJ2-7,TGTGCCATCACCTCGAGCGGGGACAGGGTCTCCTACGAGCAGTACTTC,CAITSSGDRVSYEQYF
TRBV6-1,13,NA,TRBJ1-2,TGTGCCAGCAGTGAAGAAAGGACAGCTGGCTACACCTTC,CASSEERTAGYTF
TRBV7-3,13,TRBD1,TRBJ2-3,TGTGCCAGCAGCCCGGACAGGGGTGATACGCAGTATTTT,CASSPDRGDTQYF
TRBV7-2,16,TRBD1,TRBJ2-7,TGTGCCAGCAGCTTATCCGGGACAGGCCCCAGCTACGAGCAGTACTTC,CASSLSGTGPSYEQYF
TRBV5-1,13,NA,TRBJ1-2,TGCGCCAGCAGCTTGGGGACAGTGGGTGGCTACACCTTC,CASSLGTVGGYTF
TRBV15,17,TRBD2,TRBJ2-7,TGTGCCACCAGCAGAGAGGATAAGGCGGGGGGGGCCTACGAGCAGTACTTC,CATSREDKAGGAYEQYF
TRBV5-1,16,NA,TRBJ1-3,TGCGCCAGCAGCTTATACAGGGTTGACTCTGGAAACACCATATATTTT,CASSLYRVDSGNTIYF
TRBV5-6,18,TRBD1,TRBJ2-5,TGTGCCAGCAGCTTGGAATTCGGGGGACAGGGAGGTGGGGAGACCCAGTACTTC,CASSLEFGGQGGGETQYF
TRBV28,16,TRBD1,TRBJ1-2,TGTGCCAGCAGTTTCGACGAAGACAGGGCAAACTATGGCTACACCTTC,CASSFDEDRANYGYTF
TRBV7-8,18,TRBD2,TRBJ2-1,TGTGCCAGCAGCTTAGGGTGGGCGCTAGCGGGGGGGTACAATGAGCAGTTCTTC,CASSLGWALAGGYNEQFF
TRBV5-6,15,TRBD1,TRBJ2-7,TGTGCCAGCAACTACCTGGGGGACAGGGGGCGCGAGCAGTACTTC,CASNYLGDRGREQYF
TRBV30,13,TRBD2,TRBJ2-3,TGTGCCTGGAGTGTCGGGGGGACAGATACGCAGTATTTT,CAWSVGGTDTQYF
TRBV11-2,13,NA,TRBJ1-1,TGTGCCAGCAGCTTAGACCTTGACACTGAAGCTTTCTTT,CASSLDLDTEAFF
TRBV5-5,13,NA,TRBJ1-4,TGTGCCAGCAGCCCAGGGGCAAGCGAAAAACTGTTTTTT,CASSPGASEKLFF
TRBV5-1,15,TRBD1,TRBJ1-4,TGCGCCAGCAGCTTGGAGGGACAGGGTACTGAAAAACTGTTTTTT,CASSLEGQGTEKLFF
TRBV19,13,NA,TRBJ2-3,TGTGCCAGTAGTCCAACGAGAGGGGATACGCAGTATTTT,CASSPTRGDTQYF
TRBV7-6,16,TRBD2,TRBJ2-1,TGTGCCAGCAGCTTGCTCGGGGGGGGGCTATACAATGAGCAGTTCTTC,CASSLLGGGLYNEQFF
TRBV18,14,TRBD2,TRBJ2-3,TGTGCCAGCTCACCTCCGGGGGGGGCAGATACGCAGTATTTT,CASSPPGGADTQYF
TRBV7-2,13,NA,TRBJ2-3,TGTGCCAGCAGGGCAACAGGGACAGATACGCAGTATTTT,CASRATGTDTQYF
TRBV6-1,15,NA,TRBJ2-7,TGTGCCAGCAGTGAAGCTGGACGGGGGACCTACGAGCAGTACTTC,CASSEAGRGTYEQYF
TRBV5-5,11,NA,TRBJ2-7,TGTGCCAGCAGCCTACTTCACGAGCAGTACTTC,CASSLLHEQYF
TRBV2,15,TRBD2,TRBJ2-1,TGTGCCAGCAGTGATCGGGGGGGCTCCTACAATGAGCAGTTCTTC,CASSDRGGSYNEQFF